Detailed here is one T cell receptor (beta chain). Its specificity is not known. CDR1 SGHTA and CDR2 FQGNSA come from the germline V gene. V was clipped by 3 bases and J by 7 bases, with 7 bases between them. CDR3 length: 12 amino acids. Using immunoSEQ multiplex PCR, the repertoire was profiled, and TCRdb retains in-frame clones only, with some absent. In the table there are around 240,000 clones, 90% of which are singletons. The donors were in the roughly 130-subject validation cohort; that cohort was separate from the roughly 680-subject first cohort. This sample was taken from a study of cytomegalovirus exposure and HLA in healthy donors. Study conclusions and caveats: A list of around 160 TCR beta chains associated with cytomegalovirus was given. CMV antigen specificity was confirmed in vitro for three CMV-associated chains. For most TCR sequences rarity was the rule, although some public TCRs occurred in many donors.

The genes are TRBV7-2 and TRBJ1-5; unclear D gene. This TCR was sampled from a woman between 18 and 29 years old in good health and CMV-seronegative. Sequencing was performed on PBMCs. The CDR3 sequence is CASSFSSQPQHF. CDR3 DNA: TGTGCCAGCAGCTTTAGCAGCCAGCCCCAGCATTTT.